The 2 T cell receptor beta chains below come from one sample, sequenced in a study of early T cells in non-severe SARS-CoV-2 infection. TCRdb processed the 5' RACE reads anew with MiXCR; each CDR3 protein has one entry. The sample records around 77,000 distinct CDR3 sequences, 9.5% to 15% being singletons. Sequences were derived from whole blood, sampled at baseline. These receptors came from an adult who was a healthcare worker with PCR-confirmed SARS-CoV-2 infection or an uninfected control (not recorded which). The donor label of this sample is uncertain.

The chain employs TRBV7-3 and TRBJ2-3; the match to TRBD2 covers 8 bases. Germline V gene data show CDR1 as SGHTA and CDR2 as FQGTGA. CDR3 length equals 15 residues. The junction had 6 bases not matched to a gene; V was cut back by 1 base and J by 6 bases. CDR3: CASSLSGGRLDTQYF. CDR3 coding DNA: TGTGCCAGCAGCTTAAGCGGGGGGCGCCTCGATACGCAGTATTTT.

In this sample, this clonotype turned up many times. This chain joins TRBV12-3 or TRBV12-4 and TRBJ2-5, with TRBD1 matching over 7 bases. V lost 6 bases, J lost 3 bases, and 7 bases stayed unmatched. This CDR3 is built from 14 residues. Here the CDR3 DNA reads TGTGCCAGCAGCCGACTGGGACAGAAAGAGACCCAGTACTTC. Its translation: CASSRLGQKETQYF.